These T cell receptor beta chains were read from a single sample in a study of T cells in Graves' hyperthyroidism and ophthalmopathy. TCRdb itself ran the multiplex PCR reads through MiXCR, one entry per CDR3 protein. The top ten hold roughly 10% of the sample, which has about 740,000 distinct CDR3 sequences, about 15% seen once. Sequences were obtained from blood. These receptors originate from a woman aged 18 to 35 with Graves' hyperthyroidism. Each CDR3 is given with its conserved first and last residue. The D gene is left open where the match is weak. Clone size, where shown, is once, few, many, or a class for clones that have expanded.

J gene: TRBJ2-1
D gene: .
V gene: TRBV27
clone size: once
CDR3 protein: CASSSAPLNEQFF
CDR3 DNA: TGTGCCAGCAGTTCCGCACCGTTGAATGAGCAGTTCTTC

J gene: TRBJ2-1
D gene: TRBD2
V gene: TRBV5-8
clone size: .
CDR3 protein: CASSPPGLPSYNEQFF
CDR3 DNA: TGTGCCAGCAGCCCACCGGGACTACCTTCCTACAATGAGCAGTTCTTC

J gene: TRBJ2-7
D gene: TRBD2
V gene: TRBV19
clone size: .
CDR3 protein: CASSIEGGGQAYEQYF
CDR3 DNA: TGTGCCAGTAGTATAGAAGGCGGGGGGCAGGCCTACGAGCAGTACTTC

J gene: TRBJ2-2
D gene: .
V gene: TRBV27
clone size: .
CDR3 protein: CASSVRFRAGFTGELFF
CDR3 DNA: TGTGCCAGCAGTGTTAGGTTCCGGGCAGGGTTTACCGGGGAGCTGTTTTTT

J gene: TRBJ2-2
D gene: .
V gene: TRBV7-8
clone size: few
CDR3 protein: CASSLAWANTGELFF
CDR3 DNA: TGTGCCAGCAGCCTCGCGTGGGCGAACACCGGGGAGCTGTTTTTT

J gene: TRBJ2-6
D gene: TRBD1
V gene: TRBV7-2
clone size: .
CDR3 protein: CASGGQVPISGANVLTF
CDR3 DNA: TGTGCCAGCGGCGGACAGGTCCCAATCTCTGGGGCCAACGTCCTGACTTTC

J gene: TRBJ2-5
D gene: TRBD1
V gene: TRBV18
clone size: many
CDR3 protein: CASSPGTGGQETQYF
CDR3 DNA: TGTGCCAGCAGCCCCGGGACAGGGGGACAAGAGACCCAGTACTTC

J gene: TRBJ2-5
D gene: TRBD2
V gene: TRBV7-2
clone size: .
CDR3 protein: CASSRVAGAETQYF
CDR3 DNA: TGTGCCAGCAGCCGCGTAGCGGGAGCCGAGACCCAGTACTTC

J gene: TRBJ2-7
D gene: .
V gene: TRBV11-3
clone size: .
CDR3 protein: CASSSHDRASYEQYF
CDR3 DNA: TGTGCCAGCAGCTCACACGACAGAGCGTCCTACGAGCAGTACTTC

J gene: TRBJ1-5
D gene: .
V gene: TRBV15
clone size: many
CDR3 protein: CATSPRGRGNQPQHF
CDR3 DNA: TGTGCCACCAGCCCTAGGGGCAGAGGCAATCAGCCCCAGCATTTT

J gene: TRBJ2-1
D gene: .
V gene: TRBV6-2/TRBV6-3
clone size: few
CDR3 protein: CASSSGPTSSYNEQFF
CDR3 DNA: TGTGCCAGCAGTAGCGGGCCGACCAGCTCCTACAATGAGCAGTTCTTC

J gene: TRBJ2-2
D gene: TRBD2
V gene: TRBV12-3/TRBV12-4
clone size: .
CDR3 protein: CASSRGTSGRPNTGELFF
CDR3 DNA: TGTGCCAGCAGTCGGGGGACTAGCGGGCGTCCGAACACCGGGGAGCTGTTTTTT

J gene: TRBJ1-5
D gene: .
V gene: TRBV27
clone size: many
CDR3 protein: CASSLRGGVSNQPQHF
CDR3 DNA: TGTGCCAGCAGTTTAAGGGGAGGGGTCAGCAATCAGCCCCAGCATTTT

J gene: TRBJ2-5
D gene: TRBD2
V gene: TRBV20-1
clone size: many
CDR3 protein: CSAILAGRETQYF
CDR3 DNA: TGCAGTGCTATCCTAGCGGGACGGGAGACCCAGTACTTC

J gene: TRBJ2-1
D gene: .
V gene: TRBV6-6
clone size: many
CDR3 protein: CASSYSGLRPGSSYNEQFF
CDR3 DNA: TGTGCCAGCAGTTACTCTGGGTTGCGGCCCGGGAGCTCCTACAATGAGCAGTTCTTC

J gene: TRBJ1-1
D gene: .
V gene: TRBV11-2
clone size: many
CDR3 protein: CASSFFRGKMNTEAFF
CDR3 DNA: TGTGCCAGCAGCTTCTTCCGGGGGAAAATGAACACTGAAGCTTTCTTT

J gene: TRBJ1-1
D gene: .
V gene: TRBV10-3
clone size: few
CDR3 protein: CAISKQGLITEAFF
CDR3 DNA: TGTGCCATCAGTAAACAGGGCCTCATCACTGAAGCTTTCTTT

J gene: TRBJ2-1
D gene: .
V gene: TRBV11-2
clone size: .
CDR3 protein: CASSSSGSYAYNEQFF
CDR3 DNA: TGTGCCAGCAGCTCTTCCGGTAGCTATGCCTACAATGAGCAGTTCTTC

J gene: TRBJ1-5
D gene: .
V gene: TRBV12-3/TRBV12-4
clone size: few
CDR3 protein: CASSFLGESSQPQHF
CDR3 DNA: TGTGCCAGCAGTTTTTTGGGGGAAAGTAGTCAGCCCCAGCATTTT

J gene: TRBJ1-1
D gene: .
V gene: TRBV12-3/TRBV12-4
clone size: many
CDR3 protein: CASRIRDGHTEAFF
CDR3 DNA: TGTGCCAGCAGGATACGGGACGGGCACACTGAAGCTTTCTTT

J gene: TRBJ1-4
D gene: .
V gene: TRBV25-1
clone size: .
CDR3 protein: CASSELSEKLFF
CDR3 DNA: TGTGCCAGCAGTGAATTGTCCGAAAAACTGTTTTTT

J gene: TRBJ2-1
D gene: .
V gene: TRBV9
clone size: .
CDR3 protein: CASSVGMGRSIDNEQLF
CDR3 DNA: TGTGCCAGCAGCGTCGGTATGGGGAGAAGTATCGACAATGAGCAGTTATTC

J gene: TRBJ2-7
D gene: TRBD2
V gene: TRBV6-2/TRBV6-3
clone size: few
CDR3 protein: CASSSPRSGVSYEQYF
CDR3 DNA: TGTGCCAGCAGTAGCCCGCGCAGCGGGGTCTCCTACGAGCAGTACTTC

J gene: TRBJ2-5
D gene: .
V gene: TRBV20-1
clone size: .
CDR3 protein: CSARRERVGYETQYF
CDR3 DNA: TGCAGTGCCCGCCGCGAGCGGGTTGGATATGAGACCCAGTACTTC

J gene: TRBJ2-7
D gene: TRBD2
V gene: TRBV29-1
clone size: .
CDR3 protein: CSVGFSGRGTYEQYF
CDR3 DNA: TGCAGCGTCGGGTTTAGCGGGAGGGGGACCTACGAGCAGTACTTC

J gene: TRBJ1-6
D gene: .
V gene: TRBV28
clone size: .
CDR3 protein: CASSARTTSSYNSPLHF
CDR3 DNA: TGTGCCAGCAGTGCACGGACTACAAGCTCCTATAATTCGCCCCTCCACTTT

J gene: TRBJ2-1
D gene: TRBD2
V gene: TRBV30
clone size: many
CDR3 protein: CAWSVPAGDLSYNEQFF
CDR3 DNA: TGTGCCTGGAGTGTACCAGCGGGAGACCTCTCCTACAATGAGCAGTTCTTC

J gene: TRBJ1-2
D gene: .
V gene: TRBV6-4
clone size: few
CDR3 protein: CASSDPGTNGYTF
CDR3 DNA: TGTGCCAGCAGTGACCCGGGGACCAATGGCTACACCTTC

J gene: TRBJ2-1
D gene: TRBD2
V gene: TRBV7-9
clone size: many
CDR3 protein: CASSLQEYGLAHEQFF
CDR3 DNA: TGTGCCAGCAGCTTACAGGAGTACGGACTAGCCCATGAGCAGTTCTTC

J gene: TRBJ1-2
D gene: TRBD1
V gene: TRBV3-1
clone size: .
CDR3 protein: CASSLRDSYGYTF
CDR3 DNA: TGTGCCAGCAGCCTTCGGGACAGCTATGGCTACACCTTC

J gene: TRBJ2-2
D gene: TRBD2
V gene: TRBV13
clone size: many
CDR3 protein: CASSSGTRSTGELFF
CDR3 DNA: TGTGCCAGCAGCTCCGGGACTAGGAGCACCGGGGAGCTGTTTTTT

J gene: TRBJ2-1
D gene: TRBD2
V gene: TRBV12-3/TRBV12-4
clone size: few
CDR3 protein: CASSLEGLAGGPVFFYNEQFF
CDR3 DNA: TGTGCCAGCAGTTTGGAGGGACTAGCGGGAGGGCCGGTGTTCTTCTACAATGAGCAGTTCTTC

J gene: TRBJ1-5
D gene: .
V gene: TRBV6-1
clone size: few
CDR3 protein: CASSPGHGGNQPQHF
CDR3 DNA: TGTGCCAGCAGCCCGGGACACGGCGGCAATCAGCCCCAGCATTTT

J gene: TRBJ2-7
D gene: .
V gene: TRBV9
clone size: .
CDR3 protein: CASSPRSGGRSYHEQYF
CDR3 DNA: TGTGCCAGCAGCCCGAGGTCCGGAGGGAGATCTTACCACGAGCAGTACTTC

J gene: TRBJ2-7
D gene: .
V gene: TRBV12-3/TRBV12-4
clone size: .
CDR3 protein: CASMDFSYEQYF
CDR3 DNA: TGTGCCAGCATGGACTTCTCCTACGAGCAGTACTTC

J gene: TRBJ2-1
D gene: .
V gene: TRBV20-1
clone size: many
CDR3 protein: CSAYRDIPYNEQFF
CDR3 DNA: TGCAGTGCTTACCGGGACATACCCTACAATGAGCAGTTCTTC

J gene: TRBJ2-5
D gene: TRBD1
V gene: TRBV29-1
clone size: .
CDR3 protein: CSVSGGGETQYF
CDR3 DNA: TGCAGCGTTTCAGGGGGCGGAGAGACCCAGTACTTC

J gene: TRBJ2-7
D gene: .
V gene: TRBV10-3
clone size: .
CDR3 protein: CAISDVSAYEQYF
CDR3 DNA: TGTGCCATCAGTGACGTCTCAGCCTACGAGCAGTACTTC

J gene: TRBJ2-7
D gene: .
V gene: TRBV4-1
clone size: few
CDR3 protein: CASSQEGTANYEQYF
CDR3 DNA: TGCGCCAGCAGCCAAGAGGGGACGGCGAACTACGAGCAGTACTTC

J gene: TRBJ2-6
D gene: .
V gene: TRBV6-5
clone size: .
CDR3 protein: CASTKGGGLRAHGANVLTF
CDR3 DNA: TGTGCCAGCACCAAGGGGGGCGGGTTGAGGGCGCATGGGGCCAACGTCCTGACTTTC

J gene: TRBJ2-5
D gene: .
V gene: TRBV11-2
clone size: few
CDR3 protein: CASSRRVAETQYF
CDR3 DNA: TGTGCCAGCAGCCGCAGGGTAGCGGAGACCCAGTACTTC

J gene: TRBJ1-2
D gene: TRBD1
V gene: TRBV7-9
clone size: .
CDR3 protein: CASRTDRDYGYTF
CDR3 DNA: TGTGCCAGCAGAACAGACAGGGACTATGGCTACACCTTC